Presented here are 7 T cell receptor beta chains from one specimen sequenced in a study of T cell repertoires in aging, cancer and after chemotherapy. Peripheral blood genomic DNA, not sorted cells or RNA, was the template. Multiplex touch-down PCR with TRB-A/B primers amplified rearranged V-D-J TRB sequences. TCRdb re-derived calls from the multiplex PCR reads in MiXCR, one entry per CDR3 protein. The table records approximately 11,000 distinct CDR3 sequences, 35% to 50% of them present only once. The sample taken for sequencing was blood. The receptors shown here come from a human donor in good health.

The chain has TRBV20-1 and TRBJ2-1, with TRBD2 matching over 9 bases. The CDR3 is 15 residues long. V shed 1 base and J 5 bases; nucleotides not matched to a gene: 6. Germline values: CDR1 DFQATT, CDR2 SNEGSKA (reference sequence). The CDR3 DNA follows: TGCAGTGCTAGAGGACTAGCGGAGGGGAACAATGAGCAGTTCTTC. The encoded protein is CSARGLAEGNNEQFF.

J is TRBJ1-3 and V is TRBV5-6; D is uncertain. Germline V gives CDR1 SGHDT, CDR2 YYEEEE. The CDR3 spans 14 residues. Trimming took 4 bases from V and 3 from J, leaving 11 bases between them. CDR3 residues: CASSPNSDGNTIYF. The CDR3, as DNA: TGTGCCAGCAGCCCGAACAGCGATGGAAACACCATATATTTT.

The V call is TRBV7-2, the J call TRBJ2-3; D unclear. The germline V and J ends were trimmed by 11 bases and 8 bases, with 14 bases remaining between them. Germline values: CDR1 SGHTA, CDR2 FQGNSA. This CDR3 comprises 11 residues. The CDR3 spells CALQVPGTQYF. The DNA for the CDR3 is TGTGCCTTGCAGGTTCCTGGTACGCAGTATTTT.

This chain links TRBV7-3 with TRBJ2-6, with D tentatively TRBD2 (5 bases). CDR1 and CDR2 from the germline V gene are SGHTA and FQGTGA. V dropped 2 bases and J dropped 3 bases, with 8 bases sitting between them. The CDR3 spans 15 residues. In DNA form, the CDR3 reads TGTGCCAGCAGCTTACTAGCAGGTGGGGCCAACGTCCTGACTTTC. It is translated as CASSLLAGGANVLTF. Looking up the rest from reference TRBV7-3 and TRBJ2-6 gives the full variable domain: GAGVSQTPSNKVTEKGKYVELRCDPISGHTALYWYRQSLGQGPEFLIYFQGTGAADDSGLPNDRFFAVRPEGSVSTLKIQRTERGDSAVYLCASSLLAGGANVLTFGAGSRLTVL.

This clonotype was seen a few times. The genes are TRBV20-1 and TRBJ2-1; no reliable D call. With 1 base removed from V and 9 bases from J, the gap between germline ends came to 10 bases. The length of the CDR3 is 12 residues. Germline V gene lookup returns CDR1 DFQATT and CDR2 SNEGSKA (reference sequence). The CDR3 loop is CSARGGSLEQFF. The DNA of the CDR3 is TGCAGTGCTAGAGGTGGCTCTCTTGAGCAGTTCTTC.

By proportion, this clonotype is medium-sized. The rearrangement uses TRBV29-1 and TRBJ1-5; D call uncertain. Germline V lookup: CDR1 SQVTM, CDR2 ANQGSEA. V shed 4 bases and J shed 2 bases, with 6 bases lying between them. This CDR3 comprises 12 residues. In nucleotides, the CDR3 is TGCAGCGTTGCGTCGGGCAATCAGCCCCAGCATTTT. Its protein product is CSVASGNQPQHF.

This clonotype was observed a few times. The chain uses TRBV7-3 and TRBJ2-3; TRBD2 might be the D (6 bases). The CDR3 is 13 residues long. Germline loops: CDR1 SGHTA, CDR2 FQGTGA. V was clipped by 5 bases and J by 5 bases, with 11 bases between them. The CDR3 spells CASSPGRVDTQYF. The CDR3 bases are TGTGCCAGCAGCCCCGGGAGAGTAGATACGCAGTATTTT. Supplemented by reference TRBV7-3 and TRBJ2-3, the full variable domain reads GAGVSQTPSNKVTEKGKYVELRCDPISGHTALYWYRQSLGQGPEFLIYFQGTGAADDSGLPNDRFFAVRPEGSVSTLKIQRTERGDSAVYLCASSPGRVDTQYFGPGTRLTVL.